In its sample, the clone carrying this T cell receptor (beta chain) was seen a few times. Its specificity is not known. A CD8+CD4-CCR7+CD45RA+ gate was used to sort naive CD8 T cells. The data are from a study of molecular identifiers for immune sequencing clone quantification. Study-level information: In replicates, RNA from about 20,000 or 100,000 naive CD8 cells was split five ways, four sequenced. Findings and limits, study-wide: A shared barcode on identical TCR molecules could lead to underestimated sizes for highly expanded clones.

The V end lost 3 bases, the J end lost 0 bases, and 11 bases lay between the germline ends. CDR1 SGDLS and CDR2 YYNGEE come from the germline V gene. The CDR3 runs to 15 residues. As previously described, bulk TCR libraries were made using listed TCR primers. TCRdb reanalysed the PCR reads using MiXCR and keeps one entry per CDR3 protein. The repertoire has about 500,000 distinct CDR3 sequences, about a fifth of them found once; the top ten carry 0.7% to 0.95%. The sequenced sample consisted of naive CD8+ T cells from blood, with Jurkat cell RNA spiked in. Subset noted: FACS-sorted CD8+CD4-CCR7+CD45RA+ naive T cells. The chain is built from TRBV9 and TRBJ2-3; D call uncertain. This receptor was obtained from a human donor in good health. Some libraries in this study had Jurkat cell RNA spiked in. The CDR3 DNA is TGTGCCAGCAGCGGACGACTTTTTAGCACAGATACGCAGTATTTT. It yields the protein CASSGRLFSTDTQYF.